This TCR beta chain emerged from a study of OX40 agonist ivuxolimab in advanced cancers. For context, the study as a whole: Ivuxolimab was a fully human IgG2 agonistic monoclonal antibody targeting the costimulatory receptor OX40 (CD134). Intravenous ivuxolimab was administered to patients every 2 weeks at six dose levels: 0.01, 0.1, 0.3, 1.5, 3 and 10 mg/kg. Among the roughly 52 dose-escalation patients, 19 had hepatocellular carcinoma, around 15 melanoma, 9 renal cell carcinoma and 9 head and neck cancer. A male proportion of almost 85% and a mean age of 60 years, ranging from roughly 23 to 85, were recorded for the dose-escalation cohort. Patients were allowed to have had prior anti-PD-1, anti-PD-L1 or anti-CTLA-4 therapy, and approximately 41% of the dose-escalation patients had previously received checkpoint inhibitors. Partial responses were achieved by three dose-escalation patients, of whom one had hepatocellular carcinoma and two had cutaneous melanoma. The point of sequencing TCRbeta in the periphery was to test whether ivuxolimab changed TCR sequence diversity and drove clonal T-cell expansion. The monotherapy dose-escalation portion (N of about 57 patients) of the phase I ivuxolimab trial is reported in the paper.

Genomic DNA was extracted from sorted cells for sequencing of the TCRbeta CDR3 region. The immunoSEQ Assay was used to sequence the TCRbeta CDR3 regions. Imported from immuneACCESS, the table was reduced by TCRdb to in-frame sequences with V and J called. These copies leave out some clones; in studies compared against another copy, an unresolved V gene accounts for under half, and the cause of the remainder is not known. For this sample there are some 100,000 clones; 94% appear just once. The ten largest clones take up over 2.5% of the sample. Patients with a history of autoimmune disease or receiving systemic immunosuppression were excluded from the trial. Peripheral blood for TCR sequencing was collected from all dose cohorts at baseline, on cycle 4 day 1, and on cycle 7 day 1. The samples were taken from a phase I, first-in-human, multicenter, open-label dose-escalation trial of ivuxolimab. The trial enrolled adults with locally advanced or metastatic head and neck squamous cell, hepatocellular, melanoma or renal cell carcinoma. CD4+ and CD8+ T cells were sorted separately from peripheral blood before TCR sequencing.

The research as a whole found: Low levels of normalized T-cell clonal expansion were also shown by some nonresponding patients. At doses of 0.1 to 3.0 mg/kg, clonal expansion of both CD4+ and CD8+ blood T cells was observed from baseline to week 6. Antigen specificity was not determined for the clonally expanded peripheral T cells. After ivuxolimab, more expanded clones were found on average in CD8+ T cells than in CD4+ T cells. In the 0.1-3.0 mg/kg groups, partial responders had among the lowest normalized peripheral clonal expansion, particularly in CD8+ T cells.

Compared with germline, V lacks 7 bases and J lacks 3 bases; bases without a gene match: 5. CDR1 and CDR2 are drawn from the germline V gene (reference sequence): MNHEY, SMNVEV. The CDR3 measures 14 amino acids from cysteine to phenylalanine. Only the CDR3 DNA is retained, 42 bases long and in frame from the first base. In the case of this clone: The target of this receptor is not known. Nothing much larger sits one base from this clone, and base qualities are not available.

The clonotype comes from an adult with an advanced solid tumor such as melanoma, head and neck, liver or kidney cancer. The starting material was CD4+ or CD8+ T cells sorted from blood, obtained in a trial of the OX40 agonist ivuxolimab. The V gene is TRBV27 and the J gene is TRBJ1-1, with TRBD1 identical over 10 junction bases. The CDR3 here reads CASKGGTGDTEAFF. In nucleotides, the sequence is TGTGCCAGCAAAGGAGGGACAGGGGACACTGAAGCTTTCTTT.